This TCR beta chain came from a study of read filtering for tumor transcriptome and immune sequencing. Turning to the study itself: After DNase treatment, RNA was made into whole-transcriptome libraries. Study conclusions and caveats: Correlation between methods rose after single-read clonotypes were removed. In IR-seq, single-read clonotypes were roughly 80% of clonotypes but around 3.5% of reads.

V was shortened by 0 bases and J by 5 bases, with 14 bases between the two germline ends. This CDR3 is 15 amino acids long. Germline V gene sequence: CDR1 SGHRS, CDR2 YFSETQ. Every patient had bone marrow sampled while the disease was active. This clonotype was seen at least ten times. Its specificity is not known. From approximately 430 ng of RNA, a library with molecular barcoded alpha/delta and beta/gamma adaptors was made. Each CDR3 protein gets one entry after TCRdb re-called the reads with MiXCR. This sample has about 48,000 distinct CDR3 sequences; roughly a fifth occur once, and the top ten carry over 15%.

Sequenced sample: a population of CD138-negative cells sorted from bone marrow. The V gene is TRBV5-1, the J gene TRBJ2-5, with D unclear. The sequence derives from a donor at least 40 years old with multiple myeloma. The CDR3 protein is CASSLVGLDTETQYF. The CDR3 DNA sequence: TGCGCCAGCAGCTTGGTGGGTCTAGACACGGAGACCCAGTACTTC.